This T cell receptor (beta chain) originates from a study of CD8 T cell repertoires and HIV-1 epitope variants. Data came from immunoSEQ multiplex PCR; TCRdb stores just in-frame clones and leaves some out. The sample lists several thousand clones; about two thirds were seen once. Concerning this clone itself: Its matching antigen is unknown.

The origin of this receptor is a male donor with HIV. The sample taken for sequencing was cultured CD8+ T cells derived from PBMCs.

CDR3 sequence: CASSAGVGVTEAFF. CDR3 nucleotide sequence: TGTGCCAGCAGCGCGGGGGTAGGGGTCACTGAAGCTTTCTTT. The J gene is TRBJ1-1, the V gene TRBV9, with D tentatively TRBD1 (5 bases). The CDR3 extends over 14 amino acids. Trimming stripped 3 bases from V and 4 bases from J, with 13 bases between. Germline V gene lookup returns CDR1 SGDLS and CDR2 YYNGEE.